The rows below give T cell receptor beta chains drawn from one sample of a study of T-cell reconstitution after alpha-beta-depleted transplantation in children. In TCRdb, the PCR reads were re-called with MiXCR into one record per CDR3 protein. Of hundreds of thousands of distinct CDR3 sequences listed, under 8.5% are singletons. This material consisted of PBMCs, mostly from graft donor cells, taken 360 days after TCRalphabeta/CD19-depleted stem cell transplant. Receptors originate from a male patient between 2 and 15 years old who had a stem cell transplant for acute myeloid leukemia, so the T cells may come from the graft donor. CDR3s include the opening cysteine and the closing phenylalanine or tryptophan. Fields, in order: V gene, D gene, CDR3 protein. The D gene is left open where the match is weak.

V: TRBV20-1; D: -; CDR3: CSAREEWSTDTQYF
V: TRBV12-3/TRBV12-4; D: TRBD2; CDR3: CASSWSLAGPNEQFF
V: TRBV29-1; D: TRBD1; CDR3: CSVEVPGGYTEAFF
V: TRBV7-6; D: -; CDR3: CASSLRTGNTGELFF
V: TRBV6-5; D: -; CDR3: CASSPDYPYEQYF
V: TRBV5-1; D: -; CDR3: CASSLERGSYNEQFF
V: TRBV20-1; D: -; CDR3: CSAPRRGQETQYF
V: TRBV15; D: -; CDR3: CATSRGSGLTDTQYF
V: TRBV20-1; D: -; CDR3: CSAHRASNQPQHF
V: TRBV4-2; D: -; CDR3: CASSQEQGSSYNSPLHF
V: TRBV6-1; D: TRBD1; CDR3: CASSGQGGIVSSYNSPLHF
V: TRBV28; D: TRBD2; CDR3: CASSPSGLAGSYNEQFF
V: TRBV5-1; D: TRBD2; CDR3: CASSSGERGGYTDTQYF
V: TRBV5-8; D: TRBD2; CDR3: CASSYGTSGSEQYF
V: TRBV7-9; D: TRBD2; CDR3: CASSLTSGLNTGELFF
V: TRBV4-1; D: -; CDR3: CASSHPPWGSYEQYF
V: TRBV12-3/TRBV12-4; D: -; CDR3: CASSLKGYYEQYF
V: TRBV12-3/TRBV12-4; D: -; CDR3: CASKKDYRINQPQHF
V: TRBV2; D: -; CDR3: CASNLGYEQYF
V: TRBV5-1; D: -; CDR3: CASSFPDRQSTGELFF
V: TRBV20-1; D: -; CDR3: CSASGSWYNEQFF
V: TRBV13; D: -; CDR3: CASSLRTDYYGYTF
V: TRBV30; D: -; CDR3: CAWKRSNTEAFF
V: TRBV7-2; D: -; CDR3: CASSLRQASSYNEQFF
V: TRBV29-1; D: -; CDR3: CSVGHYTEAFF
V: TRBV24-1; D: TRBD1; CDR3: CATSRGQGPTDTQYF
V: TRBV12-3/TRBV12-4; D: -; CDR3: CASSLTSHTIYF
V: TRBV20-1; D: TRBD2; CDR3: CSATRLAGAGWADTQYF
V: TRBV12-3/TRBV12-4; D: -; CDR3: CASSQAGGGETQYF
V: TRBV18; D: -; CDR3: CASSLRETEQFF
V: TRBV7-3; D: -; CDR3: CASSYLTGTSGEQYF
V: TRBV4-1; D: TRBD1; CDR3: CASSQDRQTGEYF
V: TRBV12-3/TRBV12-4; D: TRBD1; CDR3: CASSSGQALAQYF
V: TRBV20-1; D: TRBD2; CDR3: CSARSGGLAGWSYNEQFF
V: TRBV9; D: -; CDR3: CASSVGGGGDTQYF
V: TRBV11-2; D: -; CDR3: CASSLDQNSPLHF
V: TRBV6-5; D: TRBD1; CDR3: CASSYSFPQQGGNEKLFF
V: TRBV6-1; D: -; CDR3: CASSPEPKNIRYF
V: TRBV12-3/TRBV12-4; D: -; CDR3: CASTLGRGGDNEQFF
V: TRBV20-1; D: TRBD1; CDR3: CSAAGTGVNIQYF
V: TRBV5-1; D: -; CDR3: CASSPLAHSSYNEQFF
V: TRBV12-3/TRBV12-4; D: -; CDR3: CASSSSGPDTQYF
V: TRBV20-1; D: -; CDR3: CSARVAGAETQYF
V: TRBV11-3; D: -; CDR3: CASSLNAGELFF
V: TRBV10-3; D: -; CDR3: CAVSPHSGGETQYF
V: TRBV20-1; D: TRBD2; CDR3: CSARLGTSGQETQYF
V: TRBV5-1; D: TRBD2; CDR3: CASSYSGTSGNLGSRELFF
V: TRBV11-2; D: -; CDR3: CASSFDTVHGYTF